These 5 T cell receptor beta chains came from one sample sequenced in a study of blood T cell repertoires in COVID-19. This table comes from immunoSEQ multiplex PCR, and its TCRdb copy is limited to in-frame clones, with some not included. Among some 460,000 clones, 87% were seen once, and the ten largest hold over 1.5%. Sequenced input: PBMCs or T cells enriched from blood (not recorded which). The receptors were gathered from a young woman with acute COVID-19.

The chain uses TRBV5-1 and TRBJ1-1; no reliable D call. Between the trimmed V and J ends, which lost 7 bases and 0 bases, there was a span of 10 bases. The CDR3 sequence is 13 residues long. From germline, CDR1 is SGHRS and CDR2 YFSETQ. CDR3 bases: TGCGCCAGCGGGGAGGTAATGAACACTGAAGCTTTCTTT. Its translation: CASGEVMNTEAFF.

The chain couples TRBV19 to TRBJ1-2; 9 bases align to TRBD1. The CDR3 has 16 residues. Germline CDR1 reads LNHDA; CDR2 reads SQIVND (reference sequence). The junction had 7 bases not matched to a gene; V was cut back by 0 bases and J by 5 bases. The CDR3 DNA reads TGTGCCAGTAGTATAGAGGGCACCGGGACAGGGTATGGCTACACCTTC. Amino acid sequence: CASSIEGTGTGYGYTF. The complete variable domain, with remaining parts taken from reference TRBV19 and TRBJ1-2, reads DGGITQSPKYLFRKEGQNVTLSCEQNLNHDAMYWYRQDPGQGLRLIYYSQIVNDFQKGDIAEGYSVSREKKESFPLTVTSAQKNPTAFYLCASSIEGTGTGYGYTFGSGTRLTVV.

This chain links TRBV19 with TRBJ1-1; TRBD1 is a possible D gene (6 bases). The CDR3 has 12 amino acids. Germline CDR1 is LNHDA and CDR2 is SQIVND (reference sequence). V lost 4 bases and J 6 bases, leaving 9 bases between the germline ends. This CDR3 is CASSTRGSEAFF. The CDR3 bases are TGTGCCAGTAGTACCAGGGGATCTGAAGCTTTCTTT.

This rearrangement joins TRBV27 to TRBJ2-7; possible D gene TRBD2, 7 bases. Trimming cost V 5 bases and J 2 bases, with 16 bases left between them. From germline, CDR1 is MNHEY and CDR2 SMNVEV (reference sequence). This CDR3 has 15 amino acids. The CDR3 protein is CASSLGGRGTYEQYF. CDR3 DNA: TGTGCCAGCAGTCTAGGGGGGAGGGGAACCTACGAGCAGTACTTC.

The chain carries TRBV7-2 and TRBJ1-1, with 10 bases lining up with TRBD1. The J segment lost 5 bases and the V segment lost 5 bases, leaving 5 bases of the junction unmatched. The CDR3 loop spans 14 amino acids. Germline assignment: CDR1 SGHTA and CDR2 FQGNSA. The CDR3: CASSVDRGRTEAFF. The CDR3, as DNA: TGTGCCAGCAGCGTCGACAGGGGGCGAACTGAAGCTTTCTTT.